This TCR beta chain emerged from a study of shared clonotypes between healthy human individuals. Study background: The cohort had two women and a few men, ages 18 to 49. Researchers assigned three CD4 naive, three CD4 memory, two CD8 naive and one CD8 memory plate to each donor.

Authors' analysis steps: For the immunoSEQ data, sequences were junction-only without quality scores, so filtering differed. Assay used: immunoSEQ multiplex PCR; TCRdb lists only in-frame clones, some missing. V, J and clone size derive from that table, while D and trimming were established from the DNA sequence. The table records about a million clones, about 75% of them present only once. This CDR3 spans 11 amino acids. V lost 5 bases, J lost 2 bases, and 2 bases lay in between. The germline gives CDR1 SNHLY, CDR2 FYNNEI. This clone has more than one count but fewer than ten. The chain recombines TRBV2 with TRBJ2-3; no definite D call. The sequence was collected from a man between 18 and 29 years old in good health. Input material: memory CD4+ T cells sorted from blood. Described subset: CD45RA-negative fraction. CDR3 protein: CASSFTDTQYF. DNA of the CDR3: TGTGCCAGCAGTTTCACAGATACGCAGTATTTT.